This T cell receptor beta chain was captured in a study of T cells after yellow fever vaccination. General study points: Abundant clonotypes (contaminants from the bulk population) could be present in FACS-sorted repertoires. Relatively few clonotypes were ones that appeared in both CD4 and CD8 compartments. Most primary-vaccination clones recurred post-booster (approximately 96% CD4, roughly 87% CD8).

Via MiXCR, TCRdb re-called the 5' RACE reads, giving one row per CDR3 protein. The data hold about 320,000 distinct CDR3 sequences, with around 6.8% observed a single time. A note on this clonotype: Its antigen is currently unknown.

The specimen was PBMCs, collected roughly 47 days after the first yellow fever vaccination. The source of this sequence is a man between 18 and 29 years old who received the YFV17D yellow fever vaccine.

The CDR3 is CSAGDRQGGYEQYF. For the CDR3, the DNA is TGCAGTGCTGGGGACAGACAGGGAGGATACGAGCAGTACTTC. V usage is TRBV20-1 and J usage is TRBJ2-7; the D gene is possibly TRBD1 (7 bases). CDR1 is DFQATT and CDR2 is SNEGSKA in the germline V gene (reference sequence). The V and J ends lost 5 bases and 4 bases respectively, with 18 bases between them. The CDR3 length is 14 residues.